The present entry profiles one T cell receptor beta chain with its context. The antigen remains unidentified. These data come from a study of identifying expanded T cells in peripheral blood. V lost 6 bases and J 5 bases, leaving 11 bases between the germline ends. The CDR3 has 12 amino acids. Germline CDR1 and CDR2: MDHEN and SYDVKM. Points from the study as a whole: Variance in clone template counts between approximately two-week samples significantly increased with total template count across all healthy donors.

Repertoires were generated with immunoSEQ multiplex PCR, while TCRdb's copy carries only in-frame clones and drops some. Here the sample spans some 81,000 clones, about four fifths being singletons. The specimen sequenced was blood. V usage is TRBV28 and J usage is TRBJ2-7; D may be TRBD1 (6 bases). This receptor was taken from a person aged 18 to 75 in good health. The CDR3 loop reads CASRQQGHEQYF. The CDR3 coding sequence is TGTGCCAGCAGACAACAGGGTCACGAGCAGTACTTC. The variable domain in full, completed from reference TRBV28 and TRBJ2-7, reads DVKVTQSSRYLVKRTGEKVFLECVQDMDHENMFWYRQDPGLGLRLIYFSYDVKMKEKGDIPEGYSVSREKKERFSLILESASTNQTSMYLCASRQQGHEQYFGPGTRLTVT.